Below, 2 T cell receptor beta chains from the same sample are listed, as sequenced in a study of cytomegalovirus exposure and HLA in healthy donors. The PCR was carried out with 60 Vbeta primers and 13 Jbeta primers. Generated by immunoSEQ multiplex PCR, the TCRdb table keeps only in-frame clones and is missing some. The repertoire holds approximately 110,000 clones, with less than 75% as singletons. Sequenced: PBMCs. Source of these receptors: a woman aged 40 to 50 in good health and CMV-seronegative.

This clone was seen a few times. The CDR3 sequence: CAWSTTRSGANVLTF. The CDR3 nucleotides are TGTGCCTGGAGTACCACCAGGTCTGGGGCCAACGTCCTGACTTTC. The rearrangement links TRBV30 to TRBJ2-6, with D unclear. V was pared by 2 bases and J by 1 base, with 9 bases between. Germline CDR1 GTSNPN, CDR2 SVGIG (reference sequence). The CDR3 length is 15 residues.

This rearrangement joins TRBV12-5 to TRBJ1-5; 7 bases are shared with TRBD1. CDR3 size: 14 residues. CDR1 LGHNT and CDR2 FRNRAP come from the germline V gene. The V segment lost 5 bases and the J segment 2 bases; nucleotides outside the gene matches: 3. The CDR3 coding sequence is TGTGCTAGTGGTCCCGGACAGGGCAATCAGCCCCAGCATTTT. Translated: CASGPGQGNQPQHF.